These 19 T cell receptor beta chains originate from one sample sequenced in a study of response to subunit inactivated influenza vaccine. TCRdb re-called the RT-PCR reads with MiXCR, one entry per CDR3 protein. The sample lists about 520,000 distinct CDR3 sequences, around 7.7% occurring once. The sample here was PBMCs from blood, taken around 2 years after vaccination. The receptors come from a man between 50 and 69 years old who received an inactivated influenza vaccine.

This clonotype was counted many times. The chain links TRBV7-8 to TRBJ1-4, with D tentatively TRBD1 (5 bases). The V gene lost 5 bases and the J gene lost 13 bases, with 17 bases spanning the gap. Germline CDR1 SGHVS, CDR2 FQNEAQ. The CDR3 runs 13 residues. CDR3: CASSRRGELGLFF. The CDR3, as DNA: TGTGCCAGCAGCCGCCGGGGGGAATTGGGACTGTTTTTT.

This clonotype was observed a few times. This rearrangement joins TRBV7-8 to TRBJ2-7; D unclear. CDR1 is SGHVS and CDR2 is FQNEAQ in the germline V gene. CDR3 size: 14 residues. The ends were cut back, 5 bases at V and 3 bases at J, with 14 bases in the middle. The CDR3 loop reads CASSPQALRYEQYF. CDR3 coding DNA: TGTGCCAGCAGCCCTCAGGCCTTACGCTACGAGCAGTACTTC.

This clonotype was detected many times. DNA for the CDR3: TGTGCCAGCAGTTACTGGATCCAGACTAGCGGGAGAAGAGCCAAAAACATTCAGTACTTC. It encodes CASSYWIQTSGRRAKNIQYF. The chain has TRBV6-2 or TRBV6-3 and TRBJ2-4, with TRBD2 matching 12 bases. Germline loops: CDR1 MNHEY, CDR2 SVGEGT. The V segment lost 1 base and the J segment 0 bases; nucleotides outside the gene matches: 10. This CDR3 region has 20 residues.

In regard to this clonotype: This may arise from a read error, as a much more abundant clone is one base away. The CDR3 sequence: CASSLIGNIQYF. CDR3 sequence (DNA): TGTGCCAGCAGTCTCATCGGAAACATTCAGTACTTC. This chain links TRBV6-5 with TRBJ2-4; no clear D. Trimming took off 5 bases at V and 6 bases at J, with 8 bases between the two ends. Germline V CDR1 and CDR2: MNHEY, SVGAGI. The CDR3 is 12 amino acids.

This clonotype was recorded many times. The V and J genes are TRBV25-1 and TRBJ2-5; possibly TRBD2 for D (5 bases). In germline, CDR1 is MGHDK, CDR2 SYGVNS. The CDR3 is 13 amino acids. V was pared by 4 bases and J by 4 bases, with 10 bases between. CDR3 DNA sequence: TGTGCCAGCAGTGTGGGAGCCCCAGAGACCCAGTACTTC. This encodes CASSVGAPETQYF.

This clonotype was found a few times. V is TRBV5-4 and J is TRBJ1-2, with TRBD1 matching over 7 bases. Looked up from germline, CDR1 is SGHNT and CDR2 is YYREEE (reference sequence). The V segment lost 4 bases and the J segment 4 bases; nucleotides outside the gene matches: 7. CDR3 length equals 14 residues. CDR3 bases: TGTGCCAGCAGCAGTGAGACAGGGTTCTATGGCTACACCTTC. Translating gives CASSSETGFYGYTF.

This rearrangement joins TRBV30 to TRBJ2-7, with 9 bases fitting TRBD1. The CDR3 sequence is 13 residues long. Germline CDR1 and CDR2: GTSNPN and SVGIG (reference sequence). Trimming removed 2 bases from V and 3 bases from J; junction bases left unmatched: 2. This CDR3 reads CAWSRDRDYEQYF. As DNA, the CDR3 is TGTGCCTGGAGTCGGGACAGGGACTACGAGCAGTACTTC.

The sample holds many counts of this clonotype. The chain carries TRBV18 and TRBJ2-6; D is ambiguous. The germline CDR1 and CDR2 sequences are KGHSH and LQKENI. This CDR3 spans 15 amino acids. The V end lost 3 bases, the J end lost 1 base, and 7 bases lay between the germline ends. CDR3 coding DNA: TGTGCCAGCTCACCTAAGCAATCTGGGGCCAACGTCCTGACTTTC. Translating gives CASSPKQSGANVLTF. Filled out from reference TRBV18 and TRBJ2-6, the complete variable domain reads NAGVMQNPRHLVRRRGQEARLRCSPMKGHSHVYWYRQLPEEGLKFMVYLQKENIIDESGMPKERFSAEFPKEGPSILRIQQVVRGDSAAYFCASSPKQSGANVLTFGAGSRLTVL.

This clonotype was observed at least ten times. The chain is built from TRBV28 and TRBJ2-5, with D perhaps matching TRBD1 (6 bases). Trimming pared 6 bases from V and 4 bases from J, leaving 15 bases between. The germline gives CDR1 MDHEN, CDR2 SYDVKM. The CDR3 is 14 residues long. The chain's CDR3 is CASRAGVLGETQYF. The CDR3 nucleotides read TGTGCCAGCAGGGCAGGGGTACTGGGAGAGACCCAGTACTTC.

The chain has TRBV14 and TRBJ2-1; 8 bases fit TRBD2. The trim removed 3 bases at V and 7 bases at J, leaving 8 bases unmatched. Germline V gene data show CDR1 as SGHDN and CDR2 as FVKESK. The CDR3 runs 15 residues. The CDR3 region is CASSQKPAGANEQFF. CDR3 coding DNA: TGTGCCAGCAGCCAGAAGCCAGCGGGAGCTAATGAGCAGTTCTTC.

The chain employs TRBV12-3 or TRBV12-4 and TRBJ2-2; D is unresolved. V dropped 2 bases and J dropped 2 bases, with 6 bases sitting between them. This CDR3 region has 14 residues. CDR3 bases: TGTGCCAGCAGTTTAATTAAAAACACCGGGGAGCTGTTTTTT. Translating it yields CASSLIKNTGELFF.

Only a few counts were recorded for this clonotype. The rearrangement links TRBV7-2 to TRBJ2-3; TRBD2 is a possible D gene (7 bases). The V end was cut by 5 bases, the J end by 6 bases, with 21 bases between. Germline CDR1 and CDR2: SGHTA and FQGNSA. This CDR3 is 16 amino acids long. CDR3 sequence (DNA): TGTGCCAGCAGCGAAGGACAGCGGGGACGCCCCGATACGCAGTATTTT. Translation: CASSEGQRGRPDTQYF. Full variable domain (missing parts from reference TRBV7-2 and TRBJ2-3): GAGVSQSPSNKVTEKGKDVELRCDPISGHTALYWYRQSLGQGLEFLIYFQGNSAPDKSGLPSDRFSAERTGGSVSTLTIQRTQQEDSAVYLCASSEGQRGRPDTQYFGPGTRLTVL.

This clonotype turned up a few times. CDR3 coding DNA: TGTGCCAGCAGCCGACTAGCGGGGGGATTCGATACGCAGTATTTT. It codes for CASSRLAGGFDTQYF. The genes are TRBV7-2 and TRBJ2-3; 13 bases fit TRBD2. CDR1 SGHTA and CDR2 FQGNSA come from the germline V gene. With V trimmed by 5 bases and J by 6 bases, 5 bases remained unmatched. The CDR3 extends over 15 amino acids.

This clonotype has only a few counts. The V and J genes are TRBV4-1 and TRBJ1-6, with D perhaps TRBD1 (5 bases). Germline V CDR1 and CDR2: MGHRA, YSYEKL. The CDR3 runs 14 residues. V lost 1 base to trimming and J lost 9 bases, with 10 bases between them. The DNA of the CDR3 is TGCGCCAGCAGCCAAGGACAGTTCGCTTCACCCCTCCACTTT. As protein: CASSQGQFASPLHF.

This clonotype was recorded at least ten times. This chain links TRBV4-3 with TRBJ1-2, with TRBD1 identical over 10 bases. The V gene's germline CDR1 is LGHNA and CDR2 YSLEER. The trim removed 0 bases at V and 8 bases at J, leaving 6 bases unmatched. The CDR3 totals 15 residues. The chain's CDR3 is CASSQDLGTGVGYTF. CDR3 DNA sequence: TGCGCCAGCAGCCAAGATCTTGGGACAGGGGTCGGCTACACCTTC.

CDR3: CASTLTGVYEKLFF. CDR3 coding DNA: TGTGCCAGCACCCTGACAGGGGTTTATGAAAAACTGTTTTTT. The rearrangement uses TRBV28 and TRBJ1-4; TRBD1 agrees at 8 bases. J lost 6 bases, V lost 7 bases, and 7 bases had no gene match. This CDR3 is built from 14 residues. Germline V gene lookup returns CDR1 MDHEN and CDR2 SYDVKM.

This clonotype was found many times. This rearrangement joins TRBV10-3 to TRBJ2-7, with a tentative D call TRBD1 (5 bases). There are 15 residues in the CDR3. The germline V gene has CDR1 ENHRY and CDR2 SYGVKD. V lost 3 bases and J 1 base, leaving 13 bases between the germline ends. DNA of the CDR3: TGTGCCATCAGTGATGGTCAGGGCGCTTCCTACGAGCAGTACTTC. It encodes CAISDGQGASYEQYF.

This clonotype was observed a few times. The chain joins TRBV20-1 to TRBJ1-5; no clear D gene. CDR1 DFQATT and CDR2 SNEGSKA come from the germline V gene (reference sequence). The CDR3 spans 15 residues. Trimming took off 3 bases at V and 4 bases at J, with 16 bases between the two ends. This CDR3 reads CSARRARTGNQPQHF. For the CDR3, the DNA is TGCAGTGCTAGGCGGGCTAGGACCGGTAATCAGCCCCAGCATTTT.

The rearrangement uses TRBV6-2 or TRBV6-3 and TRBJ2-7; D may be TRBD2 (6 bases). Trimming took off 8 bases at V and 3 bases at J, with 11 bases between the two ends. This CDR3 spans 12 amino acids. Germline lookup yields CDR1 MNHEY and CDR2 SVGEGT. CDR3 nucleotide sequence: TGTGCCAGCGACGGGGGTGGCTACGAGCAGTACTTC. This encodes CASDGGGYEQYF.